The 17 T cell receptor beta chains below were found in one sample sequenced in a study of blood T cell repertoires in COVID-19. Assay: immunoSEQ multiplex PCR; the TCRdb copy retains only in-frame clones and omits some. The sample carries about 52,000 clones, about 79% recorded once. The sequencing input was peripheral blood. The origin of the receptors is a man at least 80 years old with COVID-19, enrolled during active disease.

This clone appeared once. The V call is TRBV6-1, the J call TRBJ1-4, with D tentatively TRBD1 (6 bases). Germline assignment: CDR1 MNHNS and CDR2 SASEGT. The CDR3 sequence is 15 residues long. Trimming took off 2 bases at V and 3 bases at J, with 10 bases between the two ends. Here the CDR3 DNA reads TGTGCCAGCAGTGAACTAGGGGGAGCTAATGAAAAACTGTTTTTT. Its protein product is CASSELGGANEKLFF.

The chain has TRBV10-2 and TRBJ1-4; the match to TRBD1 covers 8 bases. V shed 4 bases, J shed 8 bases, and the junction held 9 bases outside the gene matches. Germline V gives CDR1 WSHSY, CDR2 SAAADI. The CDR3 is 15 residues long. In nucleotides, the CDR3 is TGCGCCAGCAGTGGAGCGGGGACAGGAGAAGAAAAACTGTTTTTT. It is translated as CASSGAGTGEEKLFF.

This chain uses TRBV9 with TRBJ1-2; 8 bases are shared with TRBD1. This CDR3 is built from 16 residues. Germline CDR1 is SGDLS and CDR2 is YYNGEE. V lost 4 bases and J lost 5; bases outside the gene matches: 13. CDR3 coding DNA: TGTGCCAGCAGCCCGAGCCCGACAGGGGCCCTTTATGGCTACACCTTC. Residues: CASSPSPTGALYGYTF.

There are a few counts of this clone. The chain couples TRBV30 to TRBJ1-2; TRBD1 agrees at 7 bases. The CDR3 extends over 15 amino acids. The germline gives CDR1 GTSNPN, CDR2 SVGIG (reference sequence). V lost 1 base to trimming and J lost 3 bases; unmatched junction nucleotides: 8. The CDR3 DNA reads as TGTGCCTGGAGTGGGAGGAGGCAGGGGGACTATGGCTACACCTTC. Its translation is CAWSGRRQGDYGYTF.

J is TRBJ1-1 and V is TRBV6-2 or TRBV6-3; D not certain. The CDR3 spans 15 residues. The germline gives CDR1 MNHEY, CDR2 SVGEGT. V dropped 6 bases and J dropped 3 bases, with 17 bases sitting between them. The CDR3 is CASSRPRGMDTEAFF. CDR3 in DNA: TGTGCCAGCAGCCGCCCTCGGGGAATGGACACTGAAGCTTTCTTT.

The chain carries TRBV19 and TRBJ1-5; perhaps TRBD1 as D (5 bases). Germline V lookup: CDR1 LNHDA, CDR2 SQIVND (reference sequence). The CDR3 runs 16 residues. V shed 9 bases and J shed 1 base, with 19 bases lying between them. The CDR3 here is CASLGQGIVSNQPQHF. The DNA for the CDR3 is TGTGCCAGCTTGGGGCAGGGTATAGTCAGCAATCAGCCCCAGCATTTT.

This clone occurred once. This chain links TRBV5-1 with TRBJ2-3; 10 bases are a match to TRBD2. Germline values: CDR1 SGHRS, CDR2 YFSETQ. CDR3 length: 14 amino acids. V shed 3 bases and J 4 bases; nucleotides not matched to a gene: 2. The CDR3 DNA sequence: TGCGCCAGCAGCTCTAGCGGGAGACCAGATACGCAGTATTTT. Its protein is CASSSSGRPDTQYF. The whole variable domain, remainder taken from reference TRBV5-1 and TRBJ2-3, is KAGVTQTPRYLIKTRGQQVTLSCSPISGHRSVSWYQQTPGQGLQFLFEYFSETQRNKGNFPGRFSGRQFSNSRSEMNVSTLELGDSALYLCASSSSGRPDTQYFGPGTRLTVL.

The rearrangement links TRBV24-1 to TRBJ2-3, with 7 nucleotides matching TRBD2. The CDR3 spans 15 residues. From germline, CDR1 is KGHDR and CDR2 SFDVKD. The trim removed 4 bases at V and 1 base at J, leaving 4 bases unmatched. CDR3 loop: CATSDHTSGTDTQYF. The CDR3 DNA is TGTGCCACCAGTGACCATACTAGCGGCACAGATACGCAGTATTTT.

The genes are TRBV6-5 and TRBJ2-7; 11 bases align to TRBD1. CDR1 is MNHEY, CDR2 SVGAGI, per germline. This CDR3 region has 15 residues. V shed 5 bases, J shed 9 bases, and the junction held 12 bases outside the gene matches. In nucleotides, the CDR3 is TGTGCCAGCAGTCCGCCCCGGGACAGGGGGGTCTGGCAGTACTTC. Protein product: CASSPPRDRGVWQYF.

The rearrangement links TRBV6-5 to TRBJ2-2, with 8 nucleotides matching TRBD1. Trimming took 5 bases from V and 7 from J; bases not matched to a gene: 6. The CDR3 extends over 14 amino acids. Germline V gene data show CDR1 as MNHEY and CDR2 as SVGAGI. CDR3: CASSRRQGNGELFF. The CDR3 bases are TGTGCCAGCAGTAGGCGACAGGGGAACGGGGAGCTGTTTTTT.

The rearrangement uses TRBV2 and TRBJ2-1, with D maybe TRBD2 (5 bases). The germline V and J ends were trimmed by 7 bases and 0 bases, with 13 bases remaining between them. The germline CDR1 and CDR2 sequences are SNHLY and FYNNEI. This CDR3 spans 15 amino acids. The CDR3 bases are TGTGCCAGCAACCAACTAGGGTCCTCCTACAATGAGCAGTTCTTC. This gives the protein CASNQLGSSYNEQFF.

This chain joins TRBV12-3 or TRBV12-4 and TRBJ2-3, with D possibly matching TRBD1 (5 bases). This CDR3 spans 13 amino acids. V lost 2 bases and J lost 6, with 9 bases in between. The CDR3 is CASSLSGADTQYF. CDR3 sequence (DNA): TGTGCCAGCAGTTTAAGTGGGGCGGATACGCAGTATTTT.

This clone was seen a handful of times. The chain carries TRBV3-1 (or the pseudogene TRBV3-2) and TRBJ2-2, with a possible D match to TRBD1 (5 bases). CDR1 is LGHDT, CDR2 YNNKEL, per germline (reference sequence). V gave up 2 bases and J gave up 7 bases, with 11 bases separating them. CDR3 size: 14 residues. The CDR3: CASSQRSRGGELFF. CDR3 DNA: TGTGCCAGCAGCCAAAGGAGTAGGGGCGGGGAGCTGTTTTTT.

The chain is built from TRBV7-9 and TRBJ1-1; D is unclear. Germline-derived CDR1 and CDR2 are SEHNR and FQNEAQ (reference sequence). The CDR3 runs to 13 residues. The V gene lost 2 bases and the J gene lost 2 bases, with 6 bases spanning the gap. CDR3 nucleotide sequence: TGTGCCAGCAGCTTACTCAGTAACACTGAAGCTTTCTTT. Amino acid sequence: CASSLLSNTEAFF.

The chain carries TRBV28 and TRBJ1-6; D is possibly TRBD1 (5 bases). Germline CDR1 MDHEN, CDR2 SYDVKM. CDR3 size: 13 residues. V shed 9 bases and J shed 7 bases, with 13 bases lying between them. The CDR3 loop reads CASHRLENSPLHF. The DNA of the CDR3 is TGTGCCAGTCACAGGCTGGAAAATTCACCCCTCCACTTT.

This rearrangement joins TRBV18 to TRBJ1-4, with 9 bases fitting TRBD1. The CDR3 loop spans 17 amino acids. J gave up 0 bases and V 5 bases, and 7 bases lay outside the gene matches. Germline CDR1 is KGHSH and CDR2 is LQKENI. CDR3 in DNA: TGTGCCAGCTCATTGGGACAGGGCCCTGCAACTAATGAAAAACTGTTTTTT. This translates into CASSLGQGPATNEKLFF.

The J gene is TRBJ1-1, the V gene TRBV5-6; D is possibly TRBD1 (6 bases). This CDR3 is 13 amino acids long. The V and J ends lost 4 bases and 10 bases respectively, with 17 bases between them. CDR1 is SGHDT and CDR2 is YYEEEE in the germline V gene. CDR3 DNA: TGTGCCAGCAGCCCCGCGACAGGCCGCGTAGCTTTCTTT. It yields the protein CASSPATGRVAFF.